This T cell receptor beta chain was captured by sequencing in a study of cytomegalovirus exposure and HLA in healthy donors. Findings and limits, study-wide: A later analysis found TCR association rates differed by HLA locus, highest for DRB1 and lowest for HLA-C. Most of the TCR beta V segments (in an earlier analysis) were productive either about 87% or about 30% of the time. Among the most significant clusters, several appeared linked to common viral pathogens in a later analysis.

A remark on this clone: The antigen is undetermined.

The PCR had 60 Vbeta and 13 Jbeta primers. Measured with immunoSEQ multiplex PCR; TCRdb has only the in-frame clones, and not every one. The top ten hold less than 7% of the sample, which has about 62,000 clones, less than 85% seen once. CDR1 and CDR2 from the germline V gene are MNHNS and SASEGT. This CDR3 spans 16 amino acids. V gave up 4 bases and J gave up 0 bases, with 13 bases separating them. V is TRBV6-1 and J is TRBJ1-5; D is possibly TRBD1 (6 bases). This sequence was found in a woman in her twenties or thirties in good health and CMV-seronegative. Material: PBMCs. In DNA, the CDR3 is TGTGCCAGCAGTGCCGGGGGGCAGTATAGCAATCAGCCCCAGCATTTT. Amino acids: CASSAGGQYSNQPQHF.